This TCR beta chain was recorded in a study of T cells in Graves' hyperthyroidism and ophthalmopathy (dated by TCRdb to between 2017 and 2020). As for the study more broadly: Peripheral blood was sampled at the time of initial diagnosis, prior to any treatment. TCR V-J signatures able to tell the groups apart were searched for in a discovery cohort of around 95 patients, of whom fewer than 45 had Graves' ophthalmopathy and 57 had stable Graves' hyperthyroidism. Prospective prediction of ophthalmopathy was tested in an independent validation cohort of approximately 19 hyperthyroidism patients and 17 patients who later progressed to ophthalmopathy. The 100 or so discovery patients were divided at random into training and test sets in a 7:3 ratio. In more than 5 Graves' hyperthyroidism patients, the study also compared T-cell repertoires from thyroid tissue with T-cell repertoires from blood. Once sampling was done, hyperthyroidism patients were given methimazole at a starting dose of 30 mg daily, whereas ophthalmopathy patients were given high-dose intravenous methylprednisolone. The paper describes TCR Vbeta CDR3 sequencing of 140 or so peripheral blood samples, made up of 43 ophthalmopathy patients, roughly 75 hyperthyroidism patients and some 17 progressor patients.

General conclusions and limits of the study: During validation, the model predicted progression to ophthalmopathy a median of roughly 7.1 months ahead of onset, with more than 55% sensitivity and around 73% specificity. Sample size was not statistically predetermined, and investigators were not blinded to group allocation. A 13 V-J signature model separated ophthalmopathy from stable hyperthyroidism, with approximately 86% sensitivity and just under 84% specificity in cross-validation and 80%/75% in testing. Most expanded thyroid clonotypes (frequency above 0.001) were also detected in blood, a finding suggesting that blood repertoires may reflect thyroid immune responses.

The CDR3 has 15 amino acids, counting the end cysteine and phenylalanine. The read is trimmed to its CDR3 DNA, 45 bases read in frame from base 1. Trimming takes 4 bases from V and 0 bases from J, and the germline ends sit 10 bases apart. For CDR1 and CDR2, the germline V gene lists SGHRS and YFSETQ. Hyperthyroidism patients were newly diagnosed, with disease duration under 2 months, and aged 18 to 65 years. Patients with uncontrolled infections, other autoimmune diseases, pregnancy or lactation were excluded. Clinical symptoms, serum thyroxine and TRAb, thyroid ultrasound, and orbital computed tomography formed the basis for the diagnoses. Blood from progressor patients was collected at the time of first diagnosis with hyperthyroidism, before any ophthalmopathy symptoms had appeared. PBMCs were separated from roughly 9.3 ml of fresh peripheral blood using Ficoll-Paque density gradient centrifugation. Progressor patients were initially diagnosed with Graves' hyperthyroidism and developed ophthalmopathy during follow-up. Trizol reagent was used to extract total RNA, and RNA quality was then checked on an Agilent 2100 Bioanalyzer.

TCR beta CDR3 regions were amplified from RNA transcripts. The TCR CDR3 was subjected to a first round of RT-PCR using the HTBI primer set and the Qiagen OneStep RT-PCR kit. A second multiplex PCR round built the libraries, followed by size selection and purification. Sequencing of the libraries was done on an Illumina HiSeq2000 using paired-end 100 bp reads. On the study's bioinformatics: Raw data were processed with SOAPnuke, discarding reads with adapters, uncalled bases, mean Phred below 15, or no exact constant-primer or identifier match. COPE v1.2.5 was used to merge the high-quality paired reads, and each unique nucleotide sequence was defined as a clonotype. MiTCR v1.1 was used to align the clonotypes against IMGT TRBV, TRBD and TRBJ reference segments. The analysis included only V-J combinations with a frequency above 0.0001, which together covered approximately 99% of the repertoires. A TCS score was defined as the ratio of F50 (clonal expansion) to E x V (chaos), with BLOSUM62-based TCRdist applied between CDR3 peptides within each V-J. Welch's t-statistics and random forest reduced 450 to 600 V-J features to fewer than 15, which were used in a naive Bayes classifier (R e1071). The public reads were run again by TCRdb, first through fastp at Q25 and then through MiXCR, and only productive beta chains were kept. Entries that share a CDR3 protein sequence are merged under the most common genes and DNA. The V and J calls were not made by the authors but by TCRdb's processing. Present in this sample are about 360,000 distinct CDR3 sequences, about 13% of which were seen just once. In total, the top ten clones hold more than 20% of the sample.

Ten or more counts support this clonotype. What this receptor recognizes is not known. No base-level quality is on record; no much larger clone is a single base apart. The rearrangement combines TRBV5-1 with TRBJ1-4; the D gene assignment is ambiguous. The source material was blood. This receptor was taken from a man in his thirties or forties with Graves' hyperthyroidism that later progressed to Graves' ophthalmopathy. For the CDR3, the sequence is CASSVQFPTNEKLFF. The nucleotide sequence reads as follows: TGCGCCAGCAGCGTCCAGTTTCCAACTAATGAAAAACTGTTTTTT. With all but the CDR3 taken from the reference TRBV5-1 and TRBJ1-4 genes, the full variable domain is: KAGVTQTPRYLIKTRGQQVTLSCSPISGHRSVSWYQQTPGQGLQFLFEYFSETQRNKGNFPGRFSGRQFSNSRSEMNVSTLELGDSALYLCASSVQFPTNEKLFFGSGTQLSVL.